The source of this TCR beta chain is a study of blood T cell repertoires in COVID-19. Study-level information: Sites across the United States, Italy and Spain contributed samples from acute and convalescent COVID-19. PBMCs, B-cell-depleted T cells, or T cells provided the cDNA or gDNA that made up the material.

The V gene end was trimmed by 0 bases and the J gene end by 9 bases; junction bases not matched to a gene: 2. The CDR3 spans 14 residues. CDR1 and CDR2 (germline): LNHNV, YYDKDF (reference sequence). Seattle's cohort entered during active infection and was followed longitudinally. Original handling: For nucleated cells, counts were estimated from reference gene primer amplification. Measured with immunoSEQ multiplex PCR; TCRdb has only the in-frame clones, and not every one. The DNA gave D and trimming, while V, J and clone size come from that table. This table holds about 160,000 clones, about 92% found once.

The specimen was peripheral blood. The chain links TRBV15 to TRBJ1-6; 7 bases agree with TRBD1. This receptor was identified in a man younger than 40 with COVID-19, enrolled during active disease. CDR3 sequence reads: CATSREQGSSPLHF. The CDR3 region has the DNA TGTGCCACCAGCAGAGAACAGGGGTCTTCACCCCTCCACTTT.